Below, 2 T cell receptor beta chains from the same sample are listed, as sequenced in a study of cytotoxic CD8 clonotypes in ibrutinib-treated CLL. Data came from immunoSEQ multiplex PCR; TCRdb stores just in-frame clones and leaves some out. This table holds fewer than 400,000 clones, about 64% found once. The sequenced sample was PBMCs, obtained after 36 months of ibrutinib treatment. The receptors originated from a human donor with chronic lymphocytic leukemia.

The rearrangement uses TRBV9 and TRBJ2-3, with no clear D. This CDR3 spans 14 amino acids. Germline V CDR1 and CDR2: SGDLS, YYNGEE. Trimming pared 0 bases from V and 1 base from J, leaving 6 bases between. The CDR3 sequence is CASSVDVGTDTQYF. The CDR3 region has the DNA TGTGCCAGCAGCGTAGATGTCGGCACAGATACGCAGTATTTT.

The chain carries TRBV30 and TRBJ1-2, with D perhaps TRBD1 (6 bases). V was clipped by 0 bases and J by 5 bases, with 19 bases between them. The CDR3 runs to 16 residues. CDR1 is GTSNPN and CDR2 is SVGIG in the germline V gene (reference sequence). The CDR3 protein is CAWSVRRGVPEYGYTF. In DNA, the CDR3 is TGTGCCTGGAGTGTACGCAGGGGCGTACCCGAATATGGCTACACCTTC.